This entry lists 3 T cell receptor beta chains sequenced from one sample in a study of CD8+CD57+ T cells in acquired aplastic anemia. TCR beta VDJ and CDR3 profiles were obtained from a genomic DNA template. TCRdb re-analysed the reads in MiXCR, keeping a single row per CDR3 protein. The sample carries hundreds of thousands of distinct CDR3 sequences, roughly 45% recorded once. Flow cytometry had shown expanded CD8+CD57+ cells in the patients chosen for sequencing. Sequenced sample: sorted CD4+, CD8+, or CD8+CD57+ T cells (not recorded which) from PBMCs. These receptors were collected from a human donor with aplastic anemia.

The CDR3 reads CSARVGLGGTEAFF. CDR3 DNA: TGCAGTGCTAGAGTAGGGCTGGGGGGCACTGAAGCTTTCTTT. The chain has TRBV20-1 and TRBJ1-1; a possible D gene is TRBD1 (5 bases). CDR3 length: 14 amino acids. V gave up 1 base and J gave up 4 bases, with 13 bases separating them. Germline V gene lookup returns CDR1 DFQATT and CDR2 SNEGSKA (reference sequence).

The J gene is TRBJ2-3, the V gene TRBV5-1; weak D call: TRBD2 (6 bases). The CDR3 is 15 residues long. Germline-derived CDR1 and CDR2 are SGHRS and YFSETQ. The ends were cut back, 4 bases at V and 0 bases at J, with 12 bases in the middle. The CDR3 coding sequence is TGCGCCAGCAGCGTAGCGGCGTCTAGCACAGATACGCAGTATTTT. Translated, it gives CASSVAASSTDTQYF. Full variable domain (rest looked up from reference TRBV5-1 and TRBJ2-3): KAGVTQTPRYLIKTRGQQVTLSCSPISGHRSVSWYQQTPGQGLQFLFEYFSETQRNKGNFPGRFSGRQFSNSRSEMNVSTLELGDSALYLCASSVAASSTDTQYFGPGTRLTVL.

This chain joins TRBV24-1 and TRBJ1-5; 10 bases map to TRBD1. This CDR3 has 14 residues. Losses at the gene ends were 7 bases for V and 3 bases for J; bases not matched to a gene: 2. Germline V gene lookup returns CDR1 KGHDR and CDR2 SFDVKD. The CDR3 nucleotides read TGTGCCACCAGGGGACAGGGGCTCAATCAGCCCCAGCATTTT. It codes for CATRGQGLNQPQHF.